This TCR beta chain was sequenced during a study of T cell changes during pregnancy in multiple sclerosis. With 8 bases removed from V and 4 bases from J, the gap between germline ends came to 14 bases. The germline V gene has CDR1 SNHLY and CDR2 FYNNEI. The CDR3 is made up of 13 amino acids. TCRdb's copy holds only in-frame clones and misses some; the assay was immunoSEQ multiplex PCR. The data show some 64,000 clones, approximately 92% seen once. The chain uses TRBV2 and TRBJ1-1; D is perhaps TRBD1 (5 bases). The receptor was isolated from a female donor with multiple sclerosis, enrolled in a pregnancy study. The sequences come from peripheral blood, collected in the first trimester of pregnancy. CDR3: CASHYQGSTEAFF. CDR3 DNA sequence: TGTGCCAGCCATTATCAGGGTTCCACTGAAGCTTTCTTT.